One sample yielded the 25 T cell receptor beta chains listed below, sequenced in a study of cytomegalovirus exposure and HLA in healthy donors. In the PCR, 60 Vbeta and 13 Jbeta primers were used. The assay was immunoSEQ multiplex PCR, and TCRdb's table has in-frame clones only and misses some. The sample lists approximately 120,000 clones, under 80% occurring once. Material for sequencing was PBMCs. The receptors originated from a woman aged 50 to 60 in good health and CMV-seropositive.

J is TRBJ1-2 and V is TRBV5-4; the D gene is possibly TRBD1 (6 bases). V shed 4 bases and J shed 4 bases, with 14 bases lying between them. Per the germline V gene, CDR1 is SGHNT and CDR2 is YYREEE (reference sequence). The CDR3 totals 14 residues. DNA of the CDR3: TGTGCCAGCAGCATACACAGGGACGGCTATGGCTACACCTTC. As protein: CASSIHRDGYGYTF.

The chain employs TRBV9 and TRBJ1-2; D call uncertain. Germline V CDR1 and CDR2: SGDLS, YYNGEE. CDR3 length: 13 amino acids. The V and J ends lost 3 bases and 6 bases respectively, with 12 bases between them. CDR3 in amino acids: CASSGGRENGYTF. The CDR3 DNA is TGTGCCAGCAGCGGAGGGAGGGAGAATGGCTACACCTTC.

The rearrangement uses TRBV18 and TRBJ1-1; 9 bases line up with TRBD1. In germline, CDR1 is KGHSH, CDR2 LQKENI. After removal of 1 base from V and 4 bases from J, the junction contained 7 bases not matched to a gene. The length of the CDR3 is 16 residues. The CDR3 nucleotides are TGTGCCAGCTCACCACAGGGACAGGGCGGGGGCACTGAAGCTTTCTTT. It specifies CASSPQGQGGGTEAFF.

The sample holds one count of this clone. This chain joins TRBV6-1 and TRBJ1-1; 11 nucleotides line up with TRBD1. The trim removed 7 bases at V and 4 bases at J, leaving 8 bases unmatched. This CDR3 has 15 amino acids. CDR1 and CDR2 from the germline V gene are MNHNS and SASEGT. CDR3 sequence (DNA): TGTGCCAGCAACGGACAGGGGGCAGGGGCCACTGAAGCTTTCTTT. Protein product: CASNGQGAGATEAFF.

The chain couples TRBV7-8 to TRBJ2-1; TRBD1 matches at 7 bases. This CDR3 comprises 15 residues. Germline values: CDR1 SGHVS, CDR2 FQNEAQ. With V trimmed by 5 bases and J by 0 bases, 4 bases remained unmatched. DNA of the CDR3: TGTGCCAGCAGCGCAAACAGGGGCTCCTACAATGAGCAGTTCTTC. It is translated as CASSANRGSYNEQFF. The whole variable domain, remainder taken from reference TRBV7-8 and TRBJ2-1, is GAGVSQSPRYKVAKRGQDVALRCDPISGHVSLFWYQQALGQGPEFLTYFQNEAQLDKSGLPSDRFFAERPEGSVSTLKIQRTQQEDSAVYLCASSANRGSYNEQFFGPGTRLTVL.

The CDR3 is CASSTGLGQPQHF. The CDR3 nucleotides are TGTGCCAGTAGTACAGGGTTGGGACAGCCCCAGCATTTT. V gene TRBV19 combines with J gene TRBJ1-5, with a weak D call TRBD1 (5 bases). V dropped 4 bases and J dropped 7 bases, with 11 bases sitting between them. Per the germline V gene, CDR1 is LNHDA and CDR2 is SQIVND (reference sequence). This CDR3 spans 13 amino acids.

This clone has a single count. This chain uses TRBV2 with TRBJ2-6; D is unclear. Per germline, CDR1 SNHLY and CDR2 FYNNEI. The CDR3 spans 16 residues. V dropped 1 base and J dropped 2 bases, with 9 bases sitting between them. The CDR3 loop reads CASSEGPQAGANVLTF. The CDR3 coding sequence is TGTGCCAGCAGTGAAGGCCCACAAGCTGGGGCCAACGTCCTGACTTTC.

The V and J genes are TRBV11-2 and TRBJ2-1, with TRBD2 matching over 10 bases. V lost 5 bases, J lost 3 bases, and 4 bases stayed unmatched. This CDR3 contains 15 residues. Germline values: CDR1 SGHAT, CDR2 FQNNGV. CDR3 nucleotide sequence: TGTGCCAGCAGCCGTGGGACTAGCGTCTACAATGAGCAGTTCTTC. It specifies CASSRGTSVYNEQFF.

Points on this clone: This sample also contains other DNA sequences that code for the same CDR3. The rearrangement joins TRBV29-1 to TRBJ2-7; perhaps TRBD1 as D (5 bases). CDR3 size: 12 residues. Trimming shortened V by 4 bases and J by 0 bases, and 7 bases separated the two germline ends. Per the germline V gene, CDR1 is SQVTM and CDR2 is ANQGSEA. Here the CDR3 DNA reads TGCAGCGTTGGGGGCCGCTCCTACGAGCAGTACTTC. Encoded protein: CSVGGRSYEQYF.

The rearrangement links TRBV4-2 to TRBJ2-2; 9 bases align to TRBD1. Germline lookup yields CDR1 LGHNA and CDR2 YNFKEQ. Trimming at V came to 6 bases and at J to 6 bases, leaving 8 bases not matched to a gene. The CDR3 consists of 15 residues. The CDR3 nucleotides read TGTGCCAGCAGTCCCGGGACAGGGACGGCCGGGGAGCTGTTTTTT. This codes for CASSPGTGTAGELFF.

A remark on this clone: This sample includes further DNA sequences coding for the same CDR3. The rearrangement joins TRBV9 to TRBJ2-5; the D is unclear. The V end lost 0 bases, the J end lost 4 bases, and 4 bases lay between the germline ends. The germline gives CDR1 SGDLS, CDR2 YYNGEE. The CDR3 sequence is 12 residues long. CDR3 protein: CASSVAGETQYF. CDR3 DNA sequence: TGTGCCAGCAGCGTAGCGGGAGAGACCCAGTACTTC.

This sequence joins TRBV14 and TRBJ2-7, with 10 bases lining up with TRBD1. The CDR3 extends over 15 amino acids. Germline loops: CDR1 SGHDN, CDR2 FVKESK. J gave up 6 bases and V 1 base, and 6 bases lay outside the gene matches. This CDR3 reads CASSQARDRGGEQYF. CDR3 nucleotides: TGTGCCAGCAGCCAAGCCCGGGACAGGGGTGGCGAGCAGTACTTC.

The chain combines TRBV6-5 with TRBJ1-3, with 11 bases matching TRBD1. The V gene end was trimmed by 6 bases and the J gene end by 7 bases; junction bases not matched to a gene: 5. Germline V gives CDR1 MNHEY, CDR2 SVGAGI. The CDR3 sequence is 14 residues long. The CDR3 DNA sequence: TGTGCCAGCAGCCCCTGGACAGGGGGCAACACCATATATTTT. Its protein product is CASSPWTGGNTIYF.

V usage is TRBV5-4 and J usage is TRBJ2-7; 8 bases are a match to TRBD2. The germline CDR1 and CDR2 sequences are SGHNT and YYREEE (reference sequence). V gave up 4 bases and J gave up 3 bases; unmatched junction bases: 3. The CDR3 has 13 residues. This CDR3 is CASSLTSDYEQYF. CDR3 DNA: TGTGCCAGCAGCCTGACTAGCGACTACGAGCAGTACTTC.

This rearrangement joins TRBV7-9 to TRBJ2-7; D is unclear. CDR1 and CDR2 from the germline V gene are SEHNR and FQNEAQ (reference sequence). Trimming stripped 4 bases from V and 3 bases from J, with 19 bases between. The CDR3 loop spans 16 amino acids. CDR3: CASSSPQVRPLYEQYF. As DNA, the CDR3 is TGTGCCAGCAGCTCCCCGCAGGTTAGGCCTCTCTACGAGCAGTACTTC.

This chain connects TRBV7-6 to TRBJ2-7; 9 bases align to TRBD2. The V and J ends lost 4 bases and 3 bases, in that order; junction bases with no gene match: 7. CDR3 length equals 15 residues. Germline CDR1 SGHVS, CDR2 FNYEAQ. The CDR3 DNA sequence: TGTGCCAGCAGCTCGGCTAGCGGGGTTAGCTACGAGCAGTACTTC. Translating it yields CASSSASGVSYEQYF.

This clone was observed a few times. The chain links TRBV7-3 to TRBJ2-7, with D possibly matching TRBD2 (5 bases). The germline V gene encodes CDR1 SGHTA and CDR2 FQGTGA. CDR3 length: 13 residues. The V end was cut by 1 base, the J end by 1 base, with 5 bases between. The CDR3 region is CASSLIASYEQYF. In nucleotides, the CDR3 is TGTGCCAGCAGCTTAATAGCGTCCTACGAGCAGTACTTC.

The chain has TRBV2 and TRBJ2-3, with 9 bases identical to TRBD1. The CDR3 length is 16 residues. Germline values: CDR1 SNHLY, CDR2 FYNNEI. After removal of 3 bases from V and 4 bases from J, the junction contained 8 bases not matched to a gene. The CDR3 DNA reads as TGTGCCAGCAGTGAGTCGGGACAGGGAGGTGCAGATACGCAGTATTTT. It yields the protein CASSESGQGGADTQYF.

This clone was counted a few times. This chain joins TRBV7-2 and TRBJ2-7, with 14 bases aligning to TRBD2. The CDR3 loop spans 13 amino acids. Germline CDR1 is SGHTA and CDR2 is FQGNSA. With V trimmed by 1 base and J by 12 bases, 2 bases remained unmatched. CDR3 residues: CASSLGGLAGVYF. The CDR3, as DNA: TGTGCCAGCAGCTTAGGGGGACTAGCGGGAGTGTACTTC. The whole variable domain, remainder taken from reference TRBV7-2 and TRBJ2-7, is GAGVSQSPSNKVTEKGKDVELRCDPISGHTALYWYRQSLGQGLEFLIYFQGNSAPDKSGLPSDRFSAERTGGSVSTLTIQRTQQEDSAVYLCASSLGGLAGVYFGPGTRLTVT.

The chain combines TRBV5-4 with TRBJ2-7; D is undetermined. Germline CDR1 and CDR2: SGHNT and YYREEE (reference sequence). With 4 bases removed from V and 0 bases from J, the gap between germline ends came to 11 bases. The CDR3 is 14 amino acids. CDR3 sequence reads: CASSPHISSYEQYF. The CDR3 DNA reads TGTGCCAGCAGCCCACACATTTCCTCCTACGAGCAGTACTTC.

The V gene is TRBV7-9, the J gene TRBJ1-2, with D possibly being TRBD1 (5 bases). Trimming took 4 bases from V and 7 from J, leaving 16 bases between them. The CDR3 runs 14 residues. The germline V gene has CDR1 SEHNR and CDR2 FQNEAQ (reference sequence). The CDR3 loop reads CASSSVIREGGYTF. The CDR3 DNA sequence: TGTGCCAGCAGCTCTGTTATCAGGGAGGGTGGCTACACCTTC.

The rearrangement uses TRBV10-3 and TRBJ2-7, with TRBD1 matching 10 bases. V dropped 5 bases and J dropped 5; count of bases not matched to a gene: 6. CDR3 length: 14 amino acids. Germline lookup yields CDR1 ENHRY and CDR2 SYGVKD. For the CDR3, the DNA is TGTGCCATCAGTCGTCCCGGGACAGGGGACGAGCAGTACTTC. This codes for CAISRPGTGDEQYF.

Points on this clone: Distinct nucleotide sequences in the sample also encode this CDR3. CDR3 loop: CASSRTSGSYEQYF. Written as DNA, the CDR3 is TGTGCCAGCAGCCGGACTAGCGGGAGCTACGAGCAGTACTTC. V usage is TRBV7-9 and J usage is TRBJ2-7; 13 positions match TRBD2. This CDR3 is built from 14 residues. CDR1 and CDR2 from the germline V gene are SEHNR and FQNEAQ (reference sequence). V shed 5 bases and J 3 bases; nucleotides not matched to a gene: 1.

This clone showed up just a few times. The chain uses TRBV15 and TRBJ1-2, with unresolved D. CDR1 LNHNV and CDR2 YYDKDF come from the germline V gene (reference sequence). Trimming took 0 bases from V and 0 from J, leaving 8 bases between them. This CDR3 region has 15 residues. CDR3 sequence reads: CATSRDRLSNYGYTF. Written as DNA, the CDR3 is TGTGCCACCAGCAGAGATCGGTTATCTAACTATGGCTACACCTTC.

This clone occurred once. Written as DNA, the CDR3 is TGCGCCAGCAGCCAAGAACCACTAGCGGGAGTCCCGCACTACACCGGGGAGCTGTTTTTT. Its protein product is CASSQEPLAGVPHYTGELFF. This chain links TRBV4-3 with TRBJ2-2; 11 nucleotides line up with TRBD2. The CDR3 runs to 20 residues. Per germline, CDR1 LGHNA and CDR2 YSLEER. V dropped 0 bases and J dropped 3; count of bases not matched to a gene: 12.